Listed below are T cell receptor beta chains from one sample, sequenced in a study of blood T cell repertoires in COVID-19. Measured with immunoSEQ multiplex PCR; TCRdb has only the in-frame clones, and not every one. In the table there are over 350,000 clones, 75% to 90% of which are singletons. Input material: peripheral blood. These receptors all come from a woman aged 25-40 years with active or convalescent COVID-19. Both conserved end residues are part of each CDR3. D genes are given only for firm matches. The size entry is marked missing in some rows and otherwise reads once, few, many or a size class.

>.|TRBV19|TRBJ1-4|.
CASRPAAATNEKLFF
TGTGCCAGTAGGCCAGCGGCAGCAACTAATGAAAAACTGTTTTTT
>once|TRBV18|TRBJ1-4|TRBD1
CASSRDRGEKLFF
TGTGCCAGCTCACGGGACAGGGGCGAAAAACTGTTTTTT
>.|TRBV2|TRBJ1-4|TRBD1
CASSGGRGNEKLFF
TGTGCCAGCAGTGGTGGCAGGGGGAATGAAAAACTGTTTTTT
>few|TRBV6-1|TRBJ2-2|TRBD2
CASSDRGRASTGELFF
TGTGCCAGCAGTGATCGAGGGAGGGCCTCGACCGGGGAGCTGTTTTTT
>.|TRBV7-2|TRBJ1-1|.
CASRPPGATEAFF
TGTGCCAGCAGGCCTCCGGGAGCCACTGAAGCTTTCTTT
>.|TRBV2|TRBJ2-3|TRBD2
CALGLAERTSTDTQYF
TGTGCACTTGGGCTAGCGGAACGAACTAGCACAGATACGCAGTATTTT
>few|TRBV25-1|TRBJ2-1|.
CASSGKWAGRIDEQFF
TGTGCCAGCAGTGGCAAGTGGGCGGGAAGAATCGATGAGCAGTTCTTC
>.|TRBV18|TRBJ1-3|.
CASSRESGNTIYF
TGTGCCAGCTCAAGAGAGTCTGGAAACACCATATATTTT
>.|TRBV6-5|TRBJ2-5|TRBD1
CASSYGTGWETQYF
TGTGCCAGCAGTTACGGGACAGGGTGGGAGACCCAGTACTTC
>.|TRBV10-3|TRBJ2-1|TRBD2
CAISPRLASGAEQFF
TGTGCCATCAGTCCCCGTCTTGCTAGCGGTGCTGAGCAGTTCTTC
>.|TRBV19|TRBJ1-5|TRBD1
CASSSQTGSGQPQHF
TGTGCCAGTAGTAGCCAGACAGGGTCTGGTCAGCCCCAGCATTTT
>.|TRBV7-6|TRBJ1-4|TRBD1
CASSSGTGRGDEKLFF
TGTGCCAGCAGCTCCGGGACAGGCAGGGGGGATGAAAAACTGTTTTTT
>.|TRBV4-1|TRBJ1-5|.
CASSPGYPNQPQHF
TGCGCCAGCAGTCCAGGATACCCCAATCAGCCCCAGCATTTT
>few|TRBV27|TRBJ2-7|TRBD1
CASSLGPGTGGARYEQYF
TGTGCCAGCAGTTTAGGTCCCGGGACAGGGGGCGCTCGGTACGAGCAGTACTTC
>.|TRBV27|TRBJ2-7|.
CASKVYRGNYEQYF
TGTGCCAGCAAAGTTTACCGGGGAAACTACGAGCAGTACTTC
>.|TRBV6-5|TRBJ1-2|TRBD1
CASRPTGDYGYTF
TGTGCCAGCAGGCCCACAGGGGACTATGGCTACACCTTC
>.|TRBV29-1|TRBJ1-1|TRBD1
CSVGTGAGPEAFF
TGCAGCGTAGGTACAGGGGCAGGGCCTGAAGCTTTCTTT
>.|TRBV10-3|TRBJ2-5|.
CATVKVDGETQYF
TGTGCCACCGTAAAAGTAGATGGAGAGACCCAGTACTTC
>.|TRBV5-4|TRBJ2-3|.
CASSRGLADYSTDTQYF
TGTGCCAGCAGCCGGGGGCTAGCGGACTATAGCACAGATACGCAGTATTTT
>.|TRBV18|TRBJ2-2|TRBD2
CASSPGTSGGNTGELFF
TGTGCCAGCTCACCCGGGACTAGCGGGGGAAACACCGGGGAGCTGTTTTTT
>.|TRBV6-5|TRBJ1-1|.
CASRREGDTEAFF
TGTGCCAGCCGGAGGGAGGGGGACACTGAAGCTTTCTTT
>.|TRBV3-1/TRBV3-2|TRBJ2-5|TRBD2
CASSQIMGGSGETQYF
TGTGCCAGCAGCCAAATAATGGGCGGGAGTGGGGAGACCCAGTACTTC
>.|TRBV7-8|TRBJ1-1|.
CASSLTAEAFF
TGTGCCAGCAGCCTTACAGCAGAAGCTTTCTTT
>.|TRBV18|TRBJ2-7|TRBD1
CASSRDGTGSIQYF
TGTGCCAGCTCACGCGACGGGACAGGGAGCATACAGTACTTC
>.|TRBV5-1|TRBJ2-1|TRBD2
CASTWQRGYNEQFF
TGCGCCAGCACTTGGCAGCGGGGTTACAATGAGCAGTTCTTC
>.|TRBV3-1/TRBV3-2|TRBJ2-7|.
CASSQKSDVYEQYF
TGTGCCAGCAGCCAAAAGAGCGACGTCTACGAGCAGTACTTC
>.|TRBV2|TRBJ1-3|TRBD1
CASSGDRGDFPGTIYF
TGTGCCAGCAGTGGAGACAGGGGGGATTTCCCGGGCACCATATATTTT
>once|TRBV25-1|TRBJ2-1|TRBD1
CASRDTGTGDQDEQFF
TGTGCCAGCAGAGATACCGGGACAGGGGATCAGGATGAGCAGTTCTTC
>.|TRBV10-1|TRBJ1-1|.
CASSESRKRGGEAFF
TGCGCCAGCAGTGAGTCGAGGAAACGAGGGGGAGAAGCTTTCTTT
>.|TRBV6-5|TRBJ2-1|.
CASVNRADEQFF
TGTGCCAGCGTCAACAGGGCTGATGAGCAGTTCTTC
>few|TRBV6-5|TRBJ2-3|TRBD2
CASRTGLAGTDTQYF
TGTGCCAGCAGAACGGGACTAGCGGGCACAGATACGCAGTATTTT
>.|TRBV5-1|TRBJ2-1|TRBD2
CASSFERGESSYNEQFF
TGCGCCAGCAGCTTCGAGCGGGGGGAAAGCTCCTACAATGAGCAGTTCTTC
>.|TRBV5-4|TRBJ2-1|.
CASSFSGSGDNEQFF
TGTGCCAGCAGCTTCTCCGGGAGCGGCGACAATGAGCAGTTCTTC
>.|TRBV27|TRBJ2-3|.
CASSLSYPLGGYTDTQYF
TGTGCCAGCAGTTTATCTTACCCCTTGGGCGGGTACACAGATACGCAGTATTTT
>.|TRBV3-1/TRBV3-2|TRBJ2-1|TRBD2
CASSQEERGGNNEQFF
TGTGCCAGCAGCCAAGAGGAGCGGGGGGGGAACAATGAGCAGTTCTTC
>.|TRBV3-1/TRBV3-2|TRBJ1-3|.
CASSLAGASGNTIYF
TGTGCCAGCAGCCTAGCAGGGGCCTCTGGAAACACCATATATTTT
>.|TRBV5-4|TRBJ2-7|TRBD2
CASSFPSGVGEQYF
TGTGCCAGCAGCTTTCCTAGCGGGGTGGGCGAGCAGTACTTC
>once|TRBV5-6|TRBJ2-4|TRBD2
CASSFPSGIQYF
TGTGCCAGCAGCTTTCCTAGCGGGATCCAGTACTTC
>.|TRBV5-1|TRBJ2-2|TRBD1
CASSTGDATGELFF
TGCGCCAGTTCGACAGGGGATGCCACCGGGGAGCTGTTTTTT
>.|TRBV3-1/TRBV3-2|TRBJ1-1|.
CASSQAGADRMNTEAFF
TGTGCCAGCAGCCAAGCCGGAGCAGACAGAATGAACACTGAAGCTTTCTTT
>.|TRBV2|TRBJ2-7|TRBD1
CARATGDPYEQYF
TGTGCCAGAGCGACAGGGGATCCCTACGAGCAGTACTTC
>.|TRBV19|TRBJ1-6|.
CASSPQGFNSPLHF
TGTGCCAGTAGCCCCCAGGGGTTTAATTCACCCCTCCACTTT
>.|TRBV24-1|TRBJ2-1|TRBD2
CATSDPGLSHNEQFF
TGTGCCACCAGTGATCCGGGACTATCACACAATGAGCAGTTCTTC
>once|TRBV6-5|TRBJ1-2|TRBD1
CASSDRGHYGYTF
TGTGCCAGCAGCGACAGGGGTCACTATGGCTACACCTTC
>.|TRBV10-3|TRBJ2-1|TRBD2
CAISEAAGDSNNEQFF
TGTGCCATCAGTGAAGCGGCGGGGGATAGTAACAATGAGCAGTTCTTC
>.|TRBV3-1/TRBV3-2|TRBJ2-7|.
CASSQDEPVSYEQYF
TGTGCCAGCAGCCAAGACGAGCCCGTTTCCTACGAGCAGTACTTC
>.|TRBV9|TRBJ1-4|.
CASSVDSGEKLFF
TGTGCCAGCAGCGTAGATTCGGGTGAAAAACTGTTTTTT
>many|TRBV6-1|TRBJ1-2|.
CASSDGRYYGYTF
TGTGCCAGCAGTGACGGGAGGTACTATGGCTACACCTTC
>once|TRBV12-3/TRBV12-4|TRBJ1-1|.
CASSFERNTEAFF
TGTGCCAGCAGTTTTGAGAGGAACACTGAAGCTTTCTTT
>.|TRBV28|TRBJ1-2|TRBD1
CASSSGQGGGGYTF
TGTGCCAGCAGTTCAGGACAGGGAGGCGGTGGCTACACCTTC
>few|TRBV28|TRBJ1-2|TRBD1
CASSLNLGQGGGYTF
TGTGCCAGCAGTCTTAACCTTGGACAGGGCGGAGGCTACACCTTC
>.|TRBV30|TRBJ2-3|TRBD2
CAQDGGLATVPTDTQYF
TGTGCCCAGGATGGGGGACTAGCGACTGTCCCCACAGATACGCAGTATTTT
>.|TRBV28|TRBJ2-5|TRBD2
CASSPTWAGEVGETQYF
TGTGCCAGCAGCCCCACCTGGGCGGGAGAGGTGGGAGAGACCCAGTACTTC